This T cell receptor beta chain originates from a study of blood T cell repertoires in COVID-19. Background on the study: Sites in the United States, Italy and Spain provided acute and convalescent COVID-19 samples. T cells, B-cell-depleted T cells, or PBMCs supplied cDNA or gDNA.

After removal of 3 bases from V and 5 bases from J, the junction contained 8 bases not matched to a gene. CDR1 is LNHDA, CDR2 SQIVND, per germline (reference sequence). The CDR3 loop spans 16 amino acids. Original data processing: Cell counts per sample came from amplifying reference gene primers. The data were produced by immunoSEQ multiplex PCR, yet TCRdb's version contains in-frame clones alone and is incomplete. The V and J calls and the clone size are those of that table, but D and trimming were determined from the DNA. Of 250,000 or so clones listed, 70% to 90% are singletons. The sequenced sample was peripheral blood. The receptor comes from a woman aged 25-40 years with acute or convalescent COVID-19. V usage is TRBV19 and J usage is TRBJ2-2, with TRBD1 matching over 8 bases. Written as DNA, the CDR3 is TGTGCCAGTAGTATCTCCCAGGGGGCGCTAACCGGGGAGCTGTTTTTT. This encodes CASSISQGALTGELFF.